One sample yielded the 32 T cell receptor beta chains listed below, sequenced in a study of cytomegalovirus exposure and HLA in healthy donors. The PCR contained 60 Vbeta and 13 Jbeta primers. The repertoire was sequenced with immunoSEQ multiplex PCR; TCRdb's copy has only in-frame clones and lacks some. The top ten hold 2% to 3% of the sample, which has 76,000 or so clones, roughly 85% seen once. Sequencing was carried out using PBMCs. The receptors originated from a man aged 30-40 years in good health and CMV-seronegative.

J is TRBJ1-6 and V is TRBV7-9; 9 nucleotides match TRBD1. This CDR3 has 16 residues. The V gene's germline CDR1 is SEHNR and CDR2 FQNEAQ (reference sequence). The ends lost 6 bases at V and 4 bases at J; junction bases unmatched: 7. The CDR3 sequence: CASSSTDRGYNSPLHF. The CDR3 nucleotides are TGTGCCAGCAGTTCTACGGACAGGGGTTATAATTCACCCCTCCACTTT. The variable domain in full, with the rest retrieved from reference TRBV7-9 and TRBJ1-6, is DTGVSQNPRHKITKRGQNVTFRCDPISEHNRLYWYRQTLGQGPEFLTYFQNEAQLEKSRLLSDRFSAERPKGSFSTLEIQRTEQGDSAMYLCASSSTDRGYNSPLHFGNGTRLTVT.

This clone was found once. CDR3 region: CASSYGQGAWQPQHF. The CDR3 bases are TGTGCCAGCAGTTACGGACAGGGGGCTTGGCAGCCCCAGCATTTT. V usage is TRBV6-6 and J usage is TRBJ1-5; TRBD1 matches at 11 bases. Germline lookup yields CDR1 MNHNY and CDR2 SVGAGI (reference sequence). The CDR3 totals 15 residues. V gave up 2 bases and J gave up 7 bases; unmatched junction bases: 4.

The chain couples TRBV6-4 to TRBJ2-1; 11 positions match TRBD2. The CDR3 is 15 residues long. Germline trimming cut 0 bases from V and 6 bases from J; bases unmatched to any gene: 1. Germline CDR1 MRHNA, CDR2 SNTAGT. CDR3 sequence reads: CASSDSSGGGNEQFF. The CDR3 DNA follows: TGTGCCAGCAGTGACTCTAGCGGGGGGGGCAATGAGCAGTTCTTC.

In this sample, this clone turned up a few times. The chain combines TRBV4-1 with TRBJ1-5, with 7 bases that match TRBD1. V was pared by 4 bases and J by 5 bases, with 2 bases of the junction left unmatched. This CDR3 comprises 13 residues. Germline CDR1 is MGHRA and CDR2 is YSYEKL. CDR3 bases: TGCGCCAGCAGCCGCAGGGGGGATCAGCCCCAGCATTTT. It is translated as CASSRRGDQPQHF.

As concerns this clone: Its ends do not fully match the called genes, so a read error is possible. The V call is TRBV7-7, the J call TRBJ2-7; 9 bases line up with TRBD1. The CDR3 extends over 14 amino acids. Per the germline V gene, CDR1 is SSHAT and CDR2 is FNYEAQ (reference sequence). The CDR3 DNA sequence: TGTGCTAGCAGCTTAGGGACAGGGACCTACGAGCAGTACTTC. Translating gives CASSLGTGTYEQYF.

The chain couples TRBV18 to TRBJ1-5; 7 positions agree with TRBD1. The CDR3 is 14 amino acids. With V trimmed by 5 bases and J by 7 bases, 8 bases remained unmatched. Germline V gene data show CDR1 as KGHSH and CDR2 as LQKENI. This chain's CDR3 is CASSSSDREQPQHF. As DNA, the CDR3 is TGTGCCAGCTCATCATCCGACAGGGAACAGCCCCAGCATTTT.

This clone has more than one count but fewer than ten. The rearrangement uses TRBV6-5 and TRBJ2-7; D unresolved. Germline V gene lookup returns CDR1 MNHEY and CDR2 SVGAGI. The CDR3 extends over 11 amino acids. With 6 bases removed from V and 11 bases from J, the gap between germline ends came to 14 bases. The chain's CDR3 is CASRTRIEEYF. DNA for the CDR3: TGTGCCAGCAGGACGCGTATAGAGGAGTACTTC.

V and J are TRBV2 and TRBJ1-2; D remains ambiguous. The germline gives CDR1 SNHLY, CDR2 FYNNEI. CDR3 length: 13 residues. V dropped 6 bases and J dropped 2 bases, with 10 bases sitting between them. The CDR3 DNA follows: TGTGCCAGCAGGAACACCGGGAACTATGGCTACACCTTC. Encoded protein: CASRNTGNYGYTF.

The sample holds a few counts of this clone. The V and J genes are TRBV6-5 and TRBJ1-6; possibly TRBD1 for D (6 bases). V was cut by 2 bases and J by 7 bases, with 6 bases left in between. CDR1 is MNHEY and CDR2 is SVGAGI in the germline V gene. This CDR3 is 13 amino acids long. CDR3 sequence reads: CASSYRGNSPLHF. DNA of the CDR3: TGTGCCAGCAGTTACAGGGGGAATTCACCCCTCCACTTT.

The V call is TRBV18, the J call TRBJ1-2; possible D gene TRBD1, 5 bases. This CDR3 is 12 amino acids long. Trimming took off 2 bases at V and 6 bases at J, with 7 bases between the two ends. Germline lookup yields CDR1 KGHSH and CDR2 LQKENI. The CDR3 loop reads CASSPAGDGYTF. DNA of the CDR3: TGTGCCAGCTCACCAGCGGGGGATGGCTACACCTTC.

The chain uses TRBV6-5 and TRBJ1-5; D is possibly TRBD1 (6 bases). V lost 7 bases to trimming and J lost 1 base, with 11 bases between them. Germline V CDR1 and CDR2: MNHEY, SVGAGI. The CDR3 is made up of 14 amino acids. This CDR3 is CASTPGQSNQPQHF. DNA for the CDR3: TGTGCCAGCACCCCAGGACAGAGCAATCAGCCCCAGCATTTT.

This rearrangement joins TRBV11-2 to TRBJ2-3, with D possibly matching TRBD2 (6 bases). The CDR3 loop spans 15 amino acids. Trimming removed 8 bases from V and 3 bases from J, with 18 bases in between. The germline V gene has CDR1 SGHAT and CDR2 FQNNGV. The CDR3 region is CASGRSLGSTDTQYF. The CDR3 coding sequence is TGTGCCAGCGGGAGGTCTTTGGGATCGACAGATACGCAGTATTTT.

The genes are TRBV7-2 and TRBJ1-5; 7 bases fit TRBD1. The CDR3 totals 15 residues. Per germline, CDR1 SGHTA and CDR2 FQGNSA. Trimming at V came to 5 bases and at J to 2 bases, leaving 6 bases not matched to a gene. The CDR3 nucleotides are TGTGCCAGCAGCATACAGGGGATCGGCAATCAGCCCCAGCATTTT. It is translated as CASSIQGIGNQPQHF.

This clone appeared once. This sequence joins TRBV27 and TRBJ2-4; unclear D gene. The CDR3 runs to 15 residues. Germline V lookup: CDR1 MNHEY, CDR2 SMNVEV (reference sequence). Deletions cut 0 bases from V and 3 bases from J, with 9 bases between. The CDR3, as DNA: TGTGCCAGCAGTTTATCGTCCTCAGTCAAAAACATTCAGTACTTC. Amino acid sequence: CASSLSSSVKNIQYF.

CDR3 residues: CASSQGSSGSGNQPQHF. Written as DNA, the CDR3 is TGCGCCAGCAGCCAAGGATCTTCCGGTAGCGGCAATCAGCCCCAGCATTTT. The chain is built from TRBV4-1 and TRBJ1-5, with D unresolved. Germline CDR1 MGHRA, CDR2 YSYEKL. This CDR3 spans 17 amino acids. The ends were cut back, 1 base at V and 2 bases at J, with 15 bases in the middle.

The rearrangement links TRBV7-6 to TRBJ2-1; the match to TRBD2 covers 7 bases. Trimming removed 2 bases from V and 3 bases from J; junction bases left unmatched: 10. This CDR3 is built from 17 residues. From germline, CDR1 is SGHVS and CDR2 FNYEAQ. The CDR3 DNA is TGTGCCAGCAGCTTAAGACCTAGCGGCAACCTCTACAATGAGCAGTTCTTC. Its translation is CASSLRPSGNLYNEQFF.

This chain links TRBV5-1 with TRBJ1-2, with TRBD1 as a possible D gene (6 bases). Deletions cut 4 bases from V and 3 bases from J, with 7 bases between. CDR1 is SGHRS, CDR2 YFSETQ, per germline. This CDR3 comprises 12 residues. CDR3: CASSGGDYGYTF. The CDR3 region has the DNA TGCGCCAGCAGCGGGGGCGACTATGGCTACACCTTC.

Comment on this clone: Germline is not matched at one junction end, which may reflect a read error. Other DNA sequences of this sample code for an identical CDR3. The CDR3 nucleotides are TGCGCCAGCAGCTTGGTTCAGGGGAGCGGAAACACCATATATTTT. Its protein product is CASSLVQGSGNTIYF. J is TRBJ1-3 and V is TRBV5-4; a possible D gene is TRBD1 (6 bases). The CDR3 consists of 15 residues. Germline V gives CDR1 SGHNT, CDR2 YYREEE (reference sequence). Looking up the rest from reference TRBV5-4 and TRBJ1-3 gives the full variable domain: ETGVTQSPTHLIKTRGQQVTLRCSSQSGHNTVSWYQQALGQGPQFIFQYYREEENGRGNFPPRFSGLQFPNYSSELNVNALELDDSALYLCASSLVQGSGNTIYFGEGSWLTVV.

The chain links TRBV30 to TRBJ1-3; D possibly corresponds to TRBD1 (6 bases). The CDR3 totals 14 residues. V was pared by 2 bases and J by 0 bases, with 8 bases between. Germline V gives CDR1 GTSNPN, CDR2 SVGIG (reference sequence). The CDR3 sequence is CAWSRGYSGNTIYF. The CDR3 DNA sequence: TGTGCCTGGAGTAGGGGGTACTCTGGAAACACCATATATTTT.

This chain connects TRBV4-1 to TRBJ1-6, with D unresolved. CDR3 length: 15 residues. CDR1 is MGHRA and CDR2 is YSYEKL in the germline V gene. V lost 4 bases and J 0 bases, leaving 7 bases between the germline ends. In DNA form, the CDR3 reads TGCGCCAGCAGCCTAGCGAGCTCCTATAATTCACCCCTCCACTTT. It is translated as CASSLASSYNSPLHF.

The J gene is TRBJ2-3, the V gene TRBV27; perhaps TRBD2 as D (6 bases). Germline V gene sequence: CDR1 MNHEY, CDR2 SMNVEV (reference sequence). Trimming took off 0 bases at V and 1 base at J, with 8 bases between the two ends. The CDR3 is made up of 15 amino acids. The CDR3 bases are TGTGCCAGCAGTTTATCGCCGGGGGGCACAGATACGCAGTATTTT. Protein product: CASSLSPGGTDTQYF.

Turning to this clone: The junction and the germline gene differ at one end; a read error may be behind it. The chain links TRBV2 to TRBJ1-4; 7 bases agree with TRBD1. This CDR3 spans 15 amino acids. Germline V gene data show CDR1 as SNHLY and CDR2 as FYNNEI. CDR3 region: CASSEIRVRAGQTTF. CDR3 nucleotides: TGTGCCAGCAGTGAAATTAGGGTGCGGGCGGGACAGACAACTTTT.

The V call is TRBV5-4, the J call TRBJ2-7; 15 bases map to TRBD2. The CDR3 runs 19 residues. The germline V gene encodes CDR1 SGHNT and CDR2 YYREEE (reference sequence). J was trimmed by 5 bases and V by 2 bases; bases with no gene match: 14. CDR3 in amino acids: CASSLAGLAGGGGFDEQYF. In DNA form, the CDR3 reads TGTGCCAGCAGCTTAGCGGGACTAGCGGGAGGAGGGGGGTTTGACGAGCAGTACTTC. The complete variable domain, with remaining parts taken from reference TRBV5-4 and TRBJ2-7, reads ETGVTQSPTHLIKTRGQQVTLRCSSQSGHNTVSWYQQALGQGPQFIFQYYREEENGRGNFPPRFSGLQFPNYSSELNVNALELDDSALYLCASSLAGLAGGGGFDEQYFGPGTRLTVT.

The chain couples TRBV2 to TRBJ2-7; tentatively, D is TRBD2 (6 bases). CDR3 length equals 16 residues. V lost 8 bases and J 3 bases, leaving 23 bases between the germline ends. Germline V gene sequence: CDR1 SNHLY, CDR2 FYNNEI. The CDR3 sequence is CASRSLPGDSFYEQYF. The CDR3 nucleotides read TGTGCCAGCCGATCCCTCCCCGGGGACTCCTTCTACGAGCAGTACTTC.

Comment on this clone: An end of the junction does not agree with germline; a read error may underlie this. The rearrangement links TRBV7-9 to TRBJ1-1, with D perhaps matching TRBD1 (5 bases). The CDR3 runs 15 residues. CDR1 SEHNR and CDR2 FQNEAQ come from the germline V gene (reference sequence). Here the CDR3 DNA reads TGTTCCAGCAGCTTAGGCGACCTGCGGACAACTGAAGCTTTCTTT. Translation gives CSSSLGDLRTTEAFF.

This clone was seen only a few times. This chain links TRBV5-8 with TRBJ2-1; 7 nucleotides line up with TRBD2. The germline V gene has CDR1 SGHTS and CDR2 YDEGEE. This CDR3 has 15 residues. Trimming removed 4 bases from V and 8 bases from J; junction bases left unmatched: 12. This CDR3 is CASSRVGLSSHEQFF. CDR3 sequence (DNA): TGTGCCAGCAGCCGTGTGGGACTATCCTCCCATGAGCAGTTCTTC.

The chain carries TRBV7-8 and TRBJ2-3, with 7 positions matching TRBD2. Trimming cost V 5 bases and J 4 bases; bases outside gene matches: 9. This CDR3 has 15 residues. The germline gives CDR1 SGHVS, CDR2 FQNEAQ. CDR3 residues: CASSQRDRRSDTQYF. CDR3 in DNA: TGTGCCAGCAGCCAGCGGGACCGCCGTTCAGATACGCAGTATTTT.

This clone has only one observation. The chain has TRBV20-1 and TRBJ2-1; D gene unclear. This CDR3 region has 11 residues. Germline loops: CDR1 DFQATT, CDR2 SNEGSKA (reference sequence). Trimming took 3 bases from V and 5 from J, leaving 5 bases between them. The CDR3 region is CSASLNNEQFF. CDR3 sequence (DNA): TGCAGTGCTAGCCTAAACAATGAGCAGTTCTTC.

The V call is TRBV7-2, the J call TRBJ1-5, with TRBD1 matching over 7 bases. Germline V gene data show CDR1 as SGHTA and CDR2 as FQGNSA. The CDR3 extends over 16 amino acids. With 5 bases clipped from V and 3 bases from J, the junction kept 10 bases outside the gene matches. The CDR3 loop is CASSLVPGQTNQPQHF. The CDR3 coding sequence is TGTGCCAGCAGCCTTGTCCCGGGACAGACCAATCAGCCCCAGCATTTT.

The chain is built from TRBV19 and TRBJ2-7, with 9 bases matching TRBD1. CDR3 length: 12 residues. Germline lookup yields CDR1 LNHDA and CDR2 SQIVND (reference sequence). Germline trimming cut 10 bases from V and 5 bases from J; bases unmatched to any gene: 6. The CDR3 nucleotides read TGTGCCACTCGGACAGGGGTCGACGAGCAGTACTTC. This translates into CATRTGVDEQYF.

The sample holds a few counts of this clone. This rearrangement joins TRBV6-6 to TRBJ2-1, with a tentative D call TRBD1 (6 bases). Germline CDR1 is MNHNY and CDR2 is SVGAGI (reference sequence). The CDR3 loop spans 14 amino acids. Trimming shortened V by 4 bases and J by 3 bases, and 10 bases separated the two germline ends. CDR3 nucleotide sequence: TGTGCCAGCAGTTCCGGGACAAACTACAATGAGCAGTTCTTC. It translates to CASSSGTNYNEQFF.

Only a few counts were recorded for this clone. V usage is TRBV1 and J usage is TRBJ1-4; the tabulated D call, TRBD1, remains unverified against the DNA. TRBV1 counts as a pseudogene. The CDR3 sequence is 14 residues long. Here the CDR3 reads CTSSPTGDQEKLFF. For the CDR3, the DNA is TGCACCAGCAGCCCGACAGGGGACCAAGAAAAACTGTTTTTT.